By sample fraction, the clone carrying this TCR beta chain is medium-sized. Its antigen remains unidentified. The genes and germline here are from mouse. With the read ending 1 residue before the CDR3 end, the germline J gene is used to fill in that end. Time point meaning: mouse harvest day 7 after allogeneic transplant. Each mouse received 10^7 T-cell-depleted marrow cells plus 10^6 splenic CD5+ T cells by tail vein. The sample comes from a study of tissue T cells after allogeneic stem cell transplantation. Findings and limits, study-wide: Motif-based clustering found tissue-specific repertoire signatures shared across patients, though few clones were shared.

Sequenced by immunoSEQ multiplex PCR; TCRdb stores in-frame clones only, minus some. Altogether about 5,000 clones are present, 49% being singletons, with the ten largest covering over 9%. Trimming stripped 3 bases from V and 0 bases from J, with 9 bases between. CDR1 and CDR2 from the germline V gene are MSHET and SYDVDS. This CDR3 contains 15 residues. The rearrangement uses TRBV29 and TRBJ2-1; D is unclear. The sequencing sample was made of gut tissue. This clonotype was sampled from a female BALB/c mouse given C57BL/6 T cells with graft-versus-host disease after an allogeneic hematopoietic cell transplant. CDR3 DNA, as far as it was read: TGTGCTAGCAGTTTCGACAAAATTAACTATGCTGAGCAGTTC. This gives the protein CASSFDKINYAEQF. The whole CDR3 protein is CASSFDKINYAEQFF.